The clone carrying this TCR beta chain occurred a few times. This CDR3 has 12 amino acids. Looked up from germline, CDR1 is SEHNR and CDR2 is FQNEAQ (reference sequence). J lost 14 bases, V lost 7 bases, and 9 bases had no gene match. The data are from a study of blood T cell repertoires in COVID-19. Method: immunoSEQ multiplex PCR; TCRdb's copy keeps in-frame clones and lacks some. This sample has around 190,000 clones, with about four fifths found just once. The chain has TRBV7-9 and TRBJ1-2, with 11 bases fitting TRBD1. The sample was peripheral blood. The sequence was collected from a woman aged 55-75 years with COVID-19, enrolled during active disease. CDR3: CASNVGQGGATF. CDR3 DNA: TGTGCCAGCAATGTGGGACAGGGGGGCGCTACCTTC.